This T cell receptor beta chain was recovered during a study of T-cell memory formation after mild COVID-19. Study at large: Most TCR clusters belonged to a single donor.

One entry per CDR3 protein, called by TCRdb with MiXCR from the 5' RACE reads. The table shows approximately 28,000 distinct CDR3 sequences, with 12% occurring only once. This clonotype was observed many times. The CDR3 has 15 residues. The germline CDR1 and CDR2 sequences are PRHDT and FYEKMQ (reference sequence). J was trimmed by 1 base and V by 5 bases; bases with no gene match: 6. The clonotype comes from an adult woman who had mild COVID-19 (a few samples of this study predate the infection). Cell type and time point are not known. Sequenced material: PBMCs or a T cell subset sorted from them (not recorded which). The V call is TRBV13, the J call TRBJ2-7; 9 bases are shared with TRBD1. CDR3 protein: CASSRGDRDSYEQYF. The CDR3, as DNA: TGTGCCAGCAGCCGGGGGGACAGGGATTCCTACGAGCAGTACTTC.